The 12 T cell receptor beta chains presented below share a single source sample, sequenced in a study of blood T cell repertoires in COVID-19. Libraries were prepared by immunoSEQ multiplex PCR; TCRdb keeps only in-frame clonotypes and omits some of them. This table holds a few hundred thousand clones, 85% to 90% found once. Sequencing was carried out using PBMCs or T cells enriched from blood (not recorded which). These receptors were collected from a man aged 40-49 years who had recovered from COVID-19.

The chain uses TRBV7-8 and TRBJ2-7; perhaps TRBD2 as D (5 bases). The CDR3 is 14 residues long. Germline V gene sequence: CDR1 SGHVS, CDR2 FQNEAQ. The V end lost 0 bases, the J end lost 3 bases, and 9 bases lay between the germline ends. As DNA, the CDR3 is TGTGCCAGCAGCTTAGCGGACTCTCTCTACGAGCAGTACTTC. It encodes CASSLADSLYEQYF.

CDR3 in amino acids: CASSVGQAFYGYTF. CDR3 DNA sequence: TGTGCCAGCAGCGTAGGTCAGGCATTCTATGGCTACACCTTC. The chain combines TRBV9 with TRBJ1-2; D unresolved. Trimming shortened V by 0 bases and J by 4 bases, and 10 bases separated the two germline ends. The CDR3 extends over 14 amino acids. CDR1 and CDR2 (germline): SGDLS, YYNGEE.

This clone occurred once. J is TRBJ2-2 and V is TRBV28; TRBD1 agrees at 7 bases. From germline, CDR1 is MDHEN and CDR2 SYDVKM. There are 14 residues in the CDR3. V shed 7 bases and J 2 bases; nucleotides not matched to a gene: 4. The DNA for the CDR3 is TGTGCCAGCAAACAGGGGCGAAACACCGGGGAGCTGTTTTTT. Amino acid sequence: CASKQGRNTGELFF. The full variable domain, with the rest looked up from reference TRBV28 and TRBJ2-2, is DVKVTQSSRYLVKRTGEKVFLECVQDMDHENMFWYRQDPGLGLRLIYFSYDVKMKEKGDIPEGYSVSREKKERFSLILESASTNQTSMYLCASKQGRNTGELFFGEGSRLTVL.

The chain links TRBV5-6 to TRBJ2-1; the D gene is possibly TRBD2 (5 bases). Germline loops: CDR1 SGHDT, CDR2 YYEEEE. The V gene lost 0 bases and the J gene lost 9 bases, with 19 bases spanning the gap. CDR3 length: 16 amino acids. The CDR3: CASSLALGPPAGEQFF. Written as DNA, the CDR3 is TGTGCCAGCAGCTTGGCTTTAGGGCCCCCCGCGGGTGAGCAGTTCTTC.

This sequence joins TRBV5-5 and TRBJ1-2; possibly TRBD1 for D (5 bases). Germline V gene sequence: CDR1 SGHKS, CDR2 YYEKEE (reference sequence). The V gene lost 3 bases and the J gene lost 0 bases, with 15 bases spanning the gap. The CDR3 contains 16 residues. The CDR3 region has the DNA TGTGCCAGCAGCTATGGAACAGGCCTAGCTAACTATGGCTACACCTTC. This sequence encodes CASSYGTGLANYGYTF.

The J gene is TRBJ1-1, the V gene TRBV18; 8 nucleotides agree with TRBD1. This CDR3 has 17 amino acids. Trimming took 0 bases from V and 0 from J; bases not matched to a gene: 6. Germline CDR1 reads KGHSH; CDR2 reads LQKENI. This chain's CDR3 is CASSPPGTGVMNTEAFF. The CDR3 DNA reads as TGTGCCAGCTCACCACCCGGGACAGGAGTCATGAACACTGAAGCTTTCTTT.

This sequence joins TRBV4-1 and TRBJ2-5; possibly TRBD1 for D (5 bases). The CDR3 runs 12 residues. Germline-derived CDR1 and CDR2 are MGHRA and YSYEKL. V lost 1 base to trimming and J lost 12 bases, with 12 bases between them. CDR3 DNA: TGCGCCAGCAGCCAAGCTGGGGCAGATAAGTACTTC. Its translation is CASSQAGADKYF.

This chain joins TRBV7-8 and TRBJ1-6; TRBD1 agrees at 8 bases. The trim removed 4 bases at V and 7 bases at J, leaving 9 bases unmatched. CDR1 is SGHVS, CDR2 FQNEAQ, per germline. The CDR3 extends over 16 amino acids. The DNA for the CDR3 is TGTGCCAGCAGCTACGACAGGGGACAAACGAATTCACCCCTCCACTTT. It yields the protein CASSYDRGQTNSPLHF.

This chain links TRBV6-5 with TRBJ2-1; perhaps TRBD1 as D (6 bases). This CDR3 contains 14 residues. CDR1 and CDR2 (germline): MNHEY, SVGAGI. Trimming removed 2 bases at V and 5 bases at J, with 10 bases between. In DNA form, the CDR3 reads TGTGCCAGCAGTTACACGGACAGAAACAATGAGCAGTTCTTC. It specifies CASSYTDRNNEQFF.

V is TRBV18 and J is TRBJ2-1; D unclear. Trimming took 0 bases from V and 7 from J, leaving 10 bases between them. Germline V gene data show CDR1 as KGHSH and CDR2 as LQKENI. CDR3 size: 14 residues. CDR3 protein: CASSPPQQPNEQFF. DNA for the CDR3: TGTGCCAGCTCACCACCTCAACAGCCGAATGAGCAGTTCTTC.

This chain connects TRBV5-1 to TRBJ1-4; TRBD1 is a possible D gene (5 bases). This CDR3 spans 14 amino acids. V shed 4 bases and J shed 8 bases, with 15 bases lying between them. From germline, CDR1 is SGHRS and CDR2 YFSETQ. Here the CDR3 DNA reads TGCGCCAGCAGCCCCCGGGGGGGACGGGAAAAACTGTTTTTT. This codes for CASSPRGGREKLFF.

The rearrangement uses TRBV30 and TRBJ2-1, with TRBD2 as a possible D gene (6 bases). Germline-derived CDR1 and CDR2 are GTSNPN and SVGIG (reference sequence). CDR3 size: 15 residues. Deletions cut 3 bases from V and 1 base from J, with 13 bases between. Here the CDR3 reads CAWSRLGRSYNEQFF. CDR3 DNA: TGTGCCTGGAGCCGACTAGGCAGATCCTACAATGAGCAGTTCTTC.